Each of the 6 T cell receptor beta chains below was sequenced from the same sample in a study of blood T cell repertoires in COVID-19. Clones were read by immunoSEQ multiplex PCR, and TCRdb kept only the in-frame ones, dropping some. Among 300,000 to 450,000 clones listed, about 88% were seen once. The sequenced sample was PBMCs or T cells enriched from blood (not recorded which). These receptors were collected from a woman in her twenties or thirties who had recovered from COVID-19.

The CDR3 loop reads CASSSDRGTEKLFF. The CDR3 region has the DNA TGCGCCAGCAGCTCGGACAGGGGGACCGAAAAACTGTTTTTT. The J gene is TRBJ1-4, the V gene TRBV5-1; 10 bases align to TRBD1. With V trimmed by 3 bases and J by 8 bases, 4 bases remained unmatched. Germline V gene lookup returns CDR1 SGHRS and CDR2 YFSETQ. The CDR3 is 14 amino acids.

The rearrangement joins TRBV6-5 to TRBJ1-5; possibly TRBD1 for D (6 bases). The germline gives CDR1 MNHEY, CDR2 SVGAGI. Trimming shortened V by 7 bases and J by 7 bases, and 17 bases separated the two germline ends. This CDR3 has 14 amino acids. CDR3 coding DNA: TGTGCCAGCACCCCCCGGGGGGGGGCCCAGCCCCAGCATTTT. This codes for CASTPRGGAQPQHF.

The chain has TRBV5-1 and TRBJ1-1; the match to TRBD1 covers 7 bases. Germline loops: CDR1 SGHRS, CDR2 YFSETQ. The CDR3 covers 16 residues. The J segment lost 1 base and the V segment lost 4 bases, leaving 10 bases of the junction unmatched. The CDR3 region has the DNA TGCGCCAGCAGCGATCTTCCCGGGACAGCGAACACTGAAGCTTTCTTT. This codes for CASSDLPGTANTEAFF.

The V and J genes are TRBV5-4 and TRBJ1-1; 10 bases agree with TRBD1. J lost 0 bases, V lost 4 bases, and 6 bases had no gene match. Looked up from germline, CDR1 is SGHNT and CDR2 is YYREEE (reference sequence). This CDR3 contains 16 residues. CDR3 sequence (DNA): TGTGCCAGCAGCCCGACAGGGGGCCGGCTGAACACTGAAGCTTTCTTT. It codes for CASSPTGGRLNTEAFF.

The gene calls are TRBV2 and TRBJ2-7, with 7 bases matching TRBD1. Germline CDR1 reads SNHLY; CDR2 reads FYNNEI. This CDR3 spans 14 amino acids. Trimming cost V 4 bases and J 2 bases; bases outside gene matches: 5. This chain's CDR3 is CASSGQGETYEQYF. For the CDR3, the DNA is TGTGCCAGCAGTGGTCAGGGGGAGACCTACGAGCAGTACTTC.

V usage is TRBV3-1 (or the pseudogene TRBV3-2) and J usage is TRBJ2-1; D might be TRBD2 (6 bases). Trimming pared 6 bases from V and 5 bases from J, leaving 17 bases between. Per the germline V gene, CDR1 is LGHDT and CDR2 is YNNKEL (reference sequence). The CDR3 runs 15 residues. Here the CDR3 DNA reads TGTGCCAGCAGTCTTTTCGGGACTCTTCACAATGAGCAGTTCTTC. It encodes CASSLFGTLHNEQFF.